This T cell receptor (beta chain) was identified during a study of blood T cell repertoires in COVID-19. Study background: Researchers got acute and convalescent COVID-19 samples from the United States, Italy and Spain. Sample material is recorded as cDNA or gDNA derived from T cells, B-cell-depleted T cells, or PBMCs.

Profiled with immunoSEQ multiplex PCR; TCRdb holds only in-frame clones, not every one. Among tens of thousands of clones listed, about 78% were seen once. Trimming cost V 7 bases and J 9 bases; bases outside gene matches: 9. This CDR3 has 14 residues. Germline loops: CDR1 MGHDK, CDR2 SYGVNS. The TCR comes from a woman in her fifties or sixties with acute or convalescent COVID-19. The chain has TRBV25-1 and TRBJ1-6, with TRBD1 matching over 7 bases. Sequencing was performed on peripheral blood. The CDR3 DNA sequence: TGTGCCAGCACTCCGCAGGGGGGAGGTTCACCCCTCCACTTT. It yields the protein CASTPQGGGSPLHF.